The 14 T cell receptor beta chains below come from one sample, sequenced in a study of blood T cells in healthy people across ages. Next came a second PCR, run for about 7 to 12 cycles, which used a sample-barcoded 5' primer along with a J-beta primer mix. TCRdb analysed the 5' RACE reads with MiXCR anew, one entry per CDR3 protein. The profile shows 550,000 to 750,000 distinct CDR3 sequences, 20% to 25% of them singletons. The specimen sequenced was blood. The receptor set was obtained from a man between 65 and 85 years old in good health.

This clonotype occurred a few times. At one end, the junction sequence differs from germline, possibly due to a read error. This chain joins TRBV5-1 and TRBJ1-1; TRBD1 might be the D (5 bases). This CDR3 has 13 amino acids. Germline values: CDR1 SGHRS, CDR2 YFSETQ. As DNA, the CDR3 is TGCGCCAGCTTTGACAGTTTGAACACTGGAGCTTTCTTT. Protein product: CASFDSLNTGAFF.

The CDR3 region has the DNA TGTGCCAGCAGCGGAGGTCGGGCCTACGAGCAGTACTTC. This codes for CASSGGRAYEQYF. The rearrangement joins TRBV7-9 to TRBJ2-5, with D possibly being TRBD2 (5 bases). The tail of the sequence fits TRBJ2-7 better, so the J call may be wrong. Germline CDR1 SEHNR, CDR2 FQNEAQ (reference sequence). This CDR3 region has 13 residues.

This clonotype showed up just a few times. The chain has TRBV3-1 and TRBJ2-1, with TRBD2 matching over 10 bases. After removal of 1 base from V and 5 bases from J, the junction contained 8 bases not matched to a gene. The V gene's germline CDR1 is LGHDT and CDR2 YNNKEL (reference sequence). The CDR3 spans 17 residues. The CDR3 reads CASSQVLRTSGHNEQFF. In nucleotides, the CDR3 is TGTGCCAGCAGCCAAGTTTTGAGGACTAGCGGTCACAATGAGCAGTTCTTC.

The table lists this clonotype with a few counts. The rearrangement uses TRBV12-3 or TRBV12-4 and TRBJ2-5, with 14 bases identical to TRBD2. TRBJ2-7 matches the DNA end more closely, so the J call is doubtful. The CDR3 spans 15 residues. The CDR3 sequence: CASSPGTSGSSEQYF. The CDR3 DNA reads as TGTGCCAGCAGCCCTGGGACTAGCGGGAGCTCCGAGCAGTACTTC.

In this sample, this clonotype turned up a few times. V and J are TRBV3-1 and TRBJ2-7; D unclear. Trimming shortened V by 0 bases and J by 4 bases, and 10 bases separated the two germline ends. Germline CDR1 and CDR2: LGHDT and YNNKEL (reference sequence). The CDR3 has 14 amino acids. The CDR3 loop reads CASSQDWGRYEQYF. In DNA form, the CDR3 reads TGTGCCAGCAGCCAAGACTGGGGAAGGTACGAGCAGTACTTC.

The genes are TRBV19 and TRBJ2-3, with TRBD2 identical over 10 bases. Germline V gene lookup returns CDR1 LNHDA and CDR2 SQIVND (reference sequence). V was clipped by 5 bases and J by 8 bases; unmatched bases: 7. This CDR3 has 14 amino acids. CDR3 sequence (DNA): TGTGCCAGTAGTTCTAGCGGGGGAACCGGTACGCAGTATTTT. It encodes CASSSSGGTGTQYF.

This sequence joins TRBV6-5 and TRBJ2-3; TRBD2 aligns across 11 bases. V lost 0 bases to trimming and J lost 5 bases; unmatched junction nucleotides: 7. Germline-derived CDR1 and CDR2 are MNHEY and SVGAGI. This CDR3 is 17 amino acids long. The CDR3 DNA reads TGTGCCAGCAGTTACTCGAGTACTAGCGGGAGTGGAGATACGCAGTATTTT. As protein: CASSYSSTSGSGDTQYF.

The rearrangement joins TRBV2 to TRBJ2-3; 7 nucleotides match TRBD2. Germline V lookup: CDR1 SNHLY, CDR2 FYNNEI. CDR3 size: 15 residues. The trim removed 6 bases at V and 2 bases at J, leaving 8 bases unmatched. CDR3 DNA: TGTGCCAGCAGACCTGGGGACTACTACACAGATACGCAGTATTTT. It is translated as CASRPGDYYTDTQYF. The full variable domain, rest sourced from reference TRBV2 and TRBJ2-3, is EPEVTQTPSHQVTQMGQEVILRCVPISNHLYFYWYRQILGQKVEFLVSFYNNEISEKSEIFDDQFSVERPDGSNFTLKIRSTKLEDSAMYFCASRPGDYYTDTQYFGPGTRLTVL.

The chain has TRBV7-9 and TRBJ2-7; no clear D. CDR1 and CDR2 (germline): SEHNR, FQNEAQ (reference sequence). The CDR3 is 14 residues long. The ends were cut back, 5 bases at V and 9 bases at J, with 20 bases in the middle. The CDR3 nucleotides are TGTGCCAGCAGCGCACCAGAGCATCCTCACCGGCAGTACTTC. Translated: CASSAPEHPHRQYF.

The V gene is TRBV7-3, the J gene TRBJ2-5; 7 bases are shared with TRBD2. TRBJ2-3 matches the DNA end more closely, so the J call is doubtful. This CDR3 comprises 15 residues. Per germline, CDR1 SGHTA and CDR2 FQGTGA. The CDR3 DNA follows: TGTGCCAGCAGCGAATCCGGGACTACGGGAGATACGCAGTATTTT. It specifies CASSESGTTGDTQYF.

V is TRBV6-5 and J is TRBJ2-3, with a weak D call TRBD2 (6 bases). CDR1 is MNHEY, CDR2 SVGAGI, per germline. Trimming removed 0 bases at V and 0 bases at J, with 19 bases between. This CDR3 spans 19 amino acids. The CDR3 sequence is CASSYSTLGRDHSTDTQYF. CDR3 in DNA: TGTGCCAGCAGTTACTCGACGCTCGGGCGGGACCATAGCACAGATACGCAGTATTTT.

At least ten counts were recorded for this clonotype. This chain links TRBV2 with TRBJ1-4, with TRBD1 matching 9 bases. The germline V gene encodes CDR1 SNHLY and CDR2 FYNNEI. The trim removed 7 bases at V and 8 bases at J, leaving 8 bases unmatched. The CDR3 has 14 residues. CDR3 in DNA: TGTGCCAGCAAACGGGACAGGGTTTCGGAAAAACTGTTTTTT. Translated, it gives CASKRDRVSEKLFF. The full variable domain, with the rest looked up from reference TRBV2 and TRBJ1-4, is EPEVTQTPSHQVTQMGQEVILRCVPISNHLYFYWYRQILGQKVEFLVSFYNNEISEKSEIFDDQFSVERPDGSNFTLKIRSTKLEDSAMYFCASKRDRVSEKLFFGSGTQLSVL.

This clonotype was observed a handful of times. The chain links TRBV12-3 or TRBV12-4 to TRBJ2-5; TRBD1 is a possible D gene (5 bases). This CDR3 is 13 amino acids long. Trimming pared 4 bases from V and 3 bases from J, leaving 9 bases between. This chain's CDR3 is CASSYGHKETQYF. The DNA for the CDR3 is TGTGCCAGCAGTTACGGACATAAAGAGACCCAGTACTTC.

V gene TRBV6-2 or TRBV6-3 combines with J gene TRBJ2-2; 9 bases map to TRBD2. Germline values: CDR1 MNHEY, CDR2 SVGEGT. The CDR3 extends over 17 amino acids. J was trimmed by 1 base and V by 5 bases; bases with no gene match: 8. The CDR3 here is CASSTVLAGLNTGELFF. CDR3 nucleotide sequence: TGTGCCAGCAGTACGGTACTAGCGGGCTTGAACACCGGGGAGCTGTTTTTT.